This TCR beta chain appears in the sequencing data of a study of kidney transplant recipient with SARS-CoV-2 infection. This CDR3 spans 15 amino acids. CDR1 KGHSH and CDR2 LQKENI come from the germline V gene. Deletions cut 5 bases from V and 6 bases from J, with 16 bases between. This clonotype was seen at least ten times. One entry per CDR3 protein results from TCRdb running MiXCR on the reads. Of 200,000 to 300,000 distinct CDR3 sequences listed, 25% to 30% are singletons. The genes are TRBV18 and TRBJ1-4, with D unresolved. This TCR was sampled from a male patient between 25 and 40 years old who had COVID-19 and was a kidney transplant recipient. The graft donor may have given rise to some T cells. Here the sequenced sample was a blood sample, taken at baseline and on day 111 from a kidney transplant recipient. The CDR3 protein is CASSFGPQVDEKLFF. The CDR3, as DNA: TGTGCCAGCTCATTCGGTCCCCAGGTTGATGAAAAACTGTTTTTT.